The 4 T cell receptor beta chains listed next were all sequenced from one sample in a study of T cell changes during pregnancy in multiple sclerosis. The protocol was immunoSEQ multiplex PCR, while the TCRdb copy is restricted to in-frame clones and leaves out a portion. The sample includes 35,000 to 45,000 clones, approximately 94% of them seen just once. Sequenced here: peripheral blood, sampled before pregnancy. These receptors were obtained from a female donor with multiple sclerosis, enrolled in a pregnancy study.

This chain links TRBV7-9 with TRBJ2-3; possible D gene TRBD2, 6 bases. There are 16 residues in the CDR3. Germline CDR1 reads SEHNR; CDR2 reads FQNEAQ (reference sequence). V was shortened by 6 bases and J by 1 base, with 17 bases between the two germline ends. CDR3 sequence reads: CASSSRERVGTDTQYF. In DNA, the CDR3 is TGTGCCAGCAGTAGTCGGGAGAGGGTCGGCACAGATACGCAGTATTTT. The variable domain in full, with the rest retrieved from reference TRBV7-9 and TRBJ2-3, is DTGVSQNPRHKITKRGQNVTFRCDPISEHNRLYWYRQTLGQGPEFLTYFQNEAQLEKSRLLSDRFSAERPKGSFSTLEIQRTEQGDSAMYLCASSSRERVGTDTQYFGPGTRLTVL.

The rearrangement links TRBV6-5 to TRBJ1-5; D is possibly TRBD1 (6 bases). The CDR3 runs 14 residues. The V end lost 5 bases, the J end lost 4 bases, and 12 bases lay between the germline ends. The germline V gene encodes CDR1 MNHEY and CDR2 SVGAGI. This CDR3 reads CASSRRTVNQPQHF. CDR3 in DNA: TGTGCCAGCAGTCGCCGGACAGTGAATCAGCCCCAGCATTTT.

The chain carries TRBV6-5 and TRBJ2-6, with D possibly being TRBD1 (5 bases). CDR1 MNHEY and CDR2 SVGAGI come from the germline V gene. The CDR3 length is 16 residues. Trimming took 2 bases from V and 0 from J, leaving 8 bases between them. CDR3 amino acids: CASSYQGSSGANVLTF. CDR3 DNA sequence: TGTGCCAGCAGTTACCAGGGTTCCTCTGGGGCCAACGTCCTGACTTTC.

V is TRBV28 and J is TRBJ1-5, with D perhaps matching TRBD1 (5 bases). The germline gives CDR1 MDHEN, CDR2 SYDVKM. This CDR3 is 15 amino acids long. The V end was cut by 3 bases, the J end by 6 bases, with 15 bases between. The CDR3 DNA sequence: TGTGCCAGCAGTTTTCCCCAGGGATCGAGTCAGCCCCAGCATTTT. It specifies CASSFPQGSSQPQHF. The variable domain in full, completed from reference TRBV28 and TRBJ1-5, reads DVKVTQSSRYLVKRTGEKVFLECVQDMDHENMFWYRQDPGLGLRLIYFSYDVKMKEKGDIPEGYSVSREKKERFSLILESASTNQTSMYLCASSFPQGSSQPQHFGDGTRLSIL.